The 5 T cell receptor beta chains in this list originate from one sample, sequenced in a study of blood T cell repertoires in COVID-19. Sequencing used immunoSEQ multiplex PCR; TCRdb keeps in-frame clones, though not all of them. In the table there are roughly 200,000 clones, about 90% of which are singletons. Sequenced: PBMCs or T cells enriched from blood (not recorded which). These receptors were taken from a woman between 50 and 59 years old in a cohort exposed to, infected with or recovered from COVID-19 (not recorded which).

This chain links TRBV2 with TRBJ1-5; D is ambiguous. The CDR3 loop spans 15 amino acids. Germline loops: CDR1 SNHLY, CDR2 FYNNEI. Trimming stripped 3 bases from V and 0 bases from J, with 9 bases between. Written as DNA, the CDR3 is TGTGCCAGCAGTGAGGGCCAGATTAGCAATCAGCCCCAGCATTTT. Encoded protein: CASSEGQISNQPQHF.

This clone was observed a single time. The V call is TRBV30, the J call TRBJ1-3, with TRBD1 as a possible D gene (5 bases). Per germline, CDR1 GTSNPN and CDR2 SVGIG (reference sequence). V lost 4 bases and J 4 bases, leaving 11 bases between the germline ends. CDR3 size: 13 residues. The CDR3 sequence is CAWTRGFGNTIYF. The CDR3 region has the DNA TGTGCCTGGACGCGGGGGTTCGGAAACACCATATATTTT.

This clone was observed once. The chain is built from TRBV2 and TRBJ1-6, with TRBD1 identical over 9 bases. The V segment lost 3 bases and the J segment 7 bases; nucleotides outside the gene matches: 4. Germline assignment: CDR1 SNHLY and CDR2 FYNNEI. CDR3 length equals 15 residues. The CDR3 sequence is CASSDGQGRNSPLHF. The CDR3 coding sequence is TGTGCCAGCAGTGATGGACAGGGGCGGAATTCACCCCTCCACTTT.

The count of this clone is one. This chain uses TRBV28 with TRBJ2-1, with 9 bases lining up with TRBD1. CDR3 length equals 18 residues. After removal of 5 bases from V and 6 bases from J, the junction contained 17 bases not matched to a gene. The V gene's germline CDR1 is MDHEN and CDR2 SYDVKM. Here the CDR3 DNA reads TGTGCCAGCAGTCTTACCTCGGACAGGGGAGTTTACAGCAATGAGCAGTTCTTC. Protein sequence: CASSLTSDRGVYSNEQFF.

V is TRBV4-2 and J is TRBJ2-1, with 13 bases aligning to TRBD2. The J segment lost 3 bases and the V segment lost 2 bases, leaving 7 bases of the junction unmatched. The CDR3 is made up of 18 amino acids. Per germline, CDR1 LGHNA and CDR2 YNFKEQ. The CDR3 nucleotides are TGTGCCAGCAGCCAACTACCGAGGACTAGCGGGAGCTACAATGAGCAGTTCTTC. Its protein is CASSQLPRTSGSYNEQFF.